This T cell receptor (beta chain) was identified in a study of technical replicates of blood from a few donors. The V gene's germline CDR1 is MDHEN and CDR2 SYDVKM. V was shortened by 3 bases and J by 6 bases, with 9 bases between the two germline ends. The CDR3 loop spans 12 amino acids. This table comes from immunoSEQ multiplex PCR, and its TCRdb copy is limited to in-frame clones, with some not included. The data contain roughly 65,000 clones, 75% to 90% of them singletons. The sequence derives from a human donor in good health. Some clones in this sample may be carry-over from other donors' samples. The rearrangement links TRBV28 to TRBJ2-7; TRBD2 is a possible D gene (6 bases). Sequencing was carried out using PBMCs. The CDR3 coding sequence is TGTGCCAGCAGTTTGGAGGGTCTCGAGCAGTACTTC. Its protein is CASSLEGLEQYF.